This T cell receptor (beta chain) originates from a study of regulatory T cells (dated by TCRdb to 2017 to 2018). For context, the study as a whole: T-cell receptor beta repertoires of sorted regulatory, conventional CD4+ and CD8+ T cells were compared between CD3G-deficient patients and healthy controls.

All CD3G-deficient patients had evidence of autoimmunity, which was more severe in two of the patients. At the time of testing, the patients were between 2 and 39 years old, and their CD4+ and CD8+ T cells had reduced naive proportions and increased memory proportions. CD4+ cells were FACS-sorted into CD25-high CD127-low regulatory T cells and CD25-low CD127-high conventional CD4+ T cells. About six individuals with CD3G deficiency were included in the patient group. Patient samples and clinical data came from an international physician network spanning the United States, Europe and Asia. Peripheral blood mononuclear cells were isolated by Ficoll density separation. In the multiplex PCR, 52 forward TRBV primers and 13 reverse TRBJ primers were used, and assay-based and computational corrections were applied for amplification bias. Within the immunoSEQ assay, multiplex PCR amplified rearranged TRB loci from genomic DNA. Sequencing of the TRB amplicons was done on an Illumina HiSeq platform. Turning to the authors' computational methods: Raw sequences were error-filtered and aligned to reference gene sequences by custom algorithms and were subsequently analyzed with the immunoSEQ online tools. Productive and nonproductive TRB rearrangement frequencies were evaluated among both unique and total sequences. For TRB CDR3 positions 6 and 7, hydrophobicity together with amino acid composition served as the basis for assessing self-reactivity potential. Groups were compared by t tests, Mann-Whitney tests or two-way ANOVA performed in Prism software. The immuneACCESS repertoire file appears here via TCRdb, limited to in-frame rearrangements. These files lack a portion of the clones; in checked studies, under half of the deficit traces to unresolved V genes, and the cause of the others is not known. The DNA gave D and trimming, while V, J and clone size come from that table. This sample gives almost 30,000 clones in total; around 92% of them show up just once. The ten largest clones add up to about 1.4% of the sample.

With respect to this clone: What antigen it recognizes has not been identified. No per-base quality is available; no much larger clone lies one base away.

CDR1 SEHNR and CDR2 FQNEAQ were looked up in the germline V gene (reference sequence). After removal of 4 bases from V and 8 bases from J, the junction retains 9 bases not matched to a gene. Including the terminal cysteine and phenylalanine, the CDR3 comprises 15 residues. Here the CDR3 DNA is all that survives: 45 bases in frame from base 1. Results and caveats for the whole study, not just this receptor: Hydrophobic residues at CDR3 positions 6 and 7 were enriched in conventional CD4+ T cells from CD3G-deficient patients, suggesting more self-reactive specificities. Patient repertoires showed restricted unique TRB V-J pairs and skewed V and J gene usage, most marked in regulatory T cells.

The sequencing input was conventional CD4+ T cells sorted from blood. The V and J segments used are TRBV7-9 and TRBJ2-1; 9 nucleotides in the junction match TRBD2. This TCR was recovered from a person aged 18-35 years with CD3G deficiency. The DNA sequence is TGTGCCAGCAGCTCAGGTAGCGGGAGTTGGGATGAGCAGTTCTTC. It translates to CASSSGSGSWDEQFF.